The 21 T cell receptor beta chains presented below share a single source sample, sequenced in a study of T cells in Graves' hyperthyroidism and ophthalmopathy. Researchers amplified the TCR beta CDR3 regions from RNA transcripts. RT-PCR in the first round (using the HTBI primer set) targeted the TCR CDR3. TCRdb reanalysed the multiplex PCR reads using MiXCR and keeps one entry per CDR3 protein. The sample includes around 300,000 distinct CDR3 sequences, more than 11% of them seen just once. Sequencing was carried out using blood. Every receptor here comes from a woman aged 25 to 39 with Graves' hyperthyroidism.

The chain is built from TRBV19 and TRBJ2-3; TRBD2 might be the D (5 bases). V lost 4 bases, J lost 4 bases, and 12 bases lay in between. CDR1 is LNHDA, CDR2 SQIVND, per germline (reference sequence). The CDR3 extends over 14 amino acids. In DNA, the CDR3 is TGTGCCAGTAGTAAACTGACTACTGCAGATACGCAGTATTTT. The encoded protein is CASSKLTTADTQYF.

The sample holds many counts of this clonotype. This chain connects TRBV28 to TRBJ1-6; D uncertain. V was cut by 8 bases and J by 8 bases, with 10 bases left in between. The CDR3 spans 12 residues. Germline V gene sequence: CDR1 MDHEN, CDR2 SYDVKM. Written as DNA, the CDR3 is TGTGCCAGCCGGGTCGGGGATTCACCCCTCCACTTT. Protein sequence: CASRVGDSPLHF.

This clonotype was counted a single time. J is TRBJ2-7 and V is TRBV18; 8 positions agree with TRBD1. Germline assignment: CDR1 KGHSH and CDR2 LQKENI. V trimming: 2 bases; J trimming: 6 bases; junction bases outside the gene matches: 6. This CDR3 has 14 amino acids. CDR3: CASSPGQGAIEQYF. In DNA, the CDR3 is TGTGCCAGCTCACCAGGACAGGGAGCCATCGAGCAGTACTTC. Combining the CDR3 with reference TRBV18 and TRBJ2-7 gives the whole variable domain NAGVMQNPRHLVRRRGQEARLRCSPMKGHSHVYWYRQLPEEGLKFMVYLQKENIIDESGMPKERFSAEFPKEGPSILRIQQVVRGDSAAYFCASSPGQGAIEQYFGPGTRLTVT.

This clonotype has ten or more counts. This sequence joins TRBV29-1 and TRBJ2-3, with 12 nucleotides matching TRBD2. CDR1 is SQVTM and CDR2 is ANQGSEA in the germline V gene. There are 14 residues in the CDR3. V was pared by 8 bases and J by 2 bases, with 5 bases of the junction left unmatched. The DNA of the CDR3 is TGCAGCACCTGGACTAGCGGGGTCACAGATACGCAGTATTTT. Encoded protein: CSTWTSGVTDTQYF.

CDR3 sequence reads: CAINSGGYEQYF. The CDR3 bases are TGTGCCATCAACAGCGGTGGGTACGAGCAGTACTTC. The chain recombines TRBV10-3 with TRBJ2-7, with D possibly TRBD2 on 5 matching bases. CDR3 length: 12 amino acids. The V end was cut by 7 bases, the J end by 4 bases, with 11 bases between. The germline gives CDR1 ENHRY, CDR2 SYGVKD.

The chain combines TRBV10-3 with TRBJ1-1; D may be TRBD1 (5 bases). Looked up from germline, CDR1 is ENHRY and CDR2 is SYGVKD. V lost 3 bases to trimming and J lost 1 base, with 12 bases between them. The CDR3 contains 15 residues. The DNA for the CDR3 is TGTGCCATCAGTGATTTCGGCAGGGAGAACACTGAAGCTTTCTTT. This translates into CAISDFGRENTEAFF.

This clonotype was counted between two and nine times. The rearrangement joins TRBV11-2 to TRBJ1-2; 10 bases map to TRBD1. CDR1 is SGHAT and CDR2 is FQNNGV in the germline V gene. After removal of 4 bases from V and 1 base from J, the junction contained 6 bases not matched to a gene. The CDR3 is 16 amino acids. CDR3 bases: TGTGCCAGCAGCTCCGAGACAGGGGGCGGTAACTATGGCTACACCTTC. Protein: CASSSETGGGNYGYTF. The full variable domain, completed using reference TRBV11-2 and TRBJ1-2, is EAGVAQSPRYKIIEKRQSVAFWCNPISGHATLYWYQQILGQGPKLLIQFQNNGVVDDSQLPKDRFSAERLKGVDSTLKIQPAKLEDSAVYLCASSSETGGGNYGYTFGSGTRLTVV.

Only a few counts were recorded for this clonotype. The chain has TRBV9 and TRBJ2-4; D may be TRBD2 (7 bases). CDR3 length: 14 residues. The germline V gene encodes CDR1 SGDLS and CDR2 YYNGEE. V lost 0 bases to trimming and J lost 8 bases, with 12 bases between them. Written as DNA, the CDR3 is TGTGCCAGCAGCGTAGAGGGGGGGGCGGACATTCAGTACTTC. The encoded protein is CASSVEGGADIQYF.

This clonotype occurred many times. The V and J genes are TRBV11-1 and TRBJ2-3; D gene uncertain. Trimming cost V 6 bases and J 5 bases, with 12 bases left between them. Germline V gives CDR1 SGHAT, CDR2 FQDESV (reference sequence). The CDR3 loop spans 13 amino acids. DNA for the CDR3: TGTGCCAGCAGTTCCCCTCCGGGAGATACGCAGTATTTT. Amino acids: CASSSPPGDTQYF.

The chain recombines TRBV9 with TRBJ2-1, with TRBD2 as a possible D gene (6 bases). V gave up 0 bases and J gave up 0 bases, with 19 bases separating them. This CDR3 has 19 amino acids. Germline CDR1 is SGDLS and CDR2 is YYNGEE. The CDR3 sequence: CASSVGDWGEDISYNEQFF. DNA of the CDR3: TGTGCCAGCAGCGTAGGGGATTGGGGGGAAGATATCTCCTACAATGAGCAGTTCTTC.

The sample holds many counts of this clonotype. This sequence joins TRBV20-1 and TRBJ2-7; 10 bases line up with TRBD2. CDR3 length equals 15 residues. Trimming cost V 1 base and J 3 bases; bases outside gene matches: 6. Germline-derived CDR1 and CDR2 are DFQATT and SNEGSKA (reference sequence). The CDR3 spells CSARVGLAILYEQYF. The CDR3 DNA follows: TGCAGTGCTAGAGTGGGACTAGCGATACTCTACGAGCAGTACTTC.

V is TRBV7-2 and J is TRBJ1-6; 11 nucleotides line up with TRBD1. CDR1 and CDR2 (germline): SGHTA, FQGNSA. V lost 5 bases, J lost 6 bases, and 9 bases stayed unmatched. The CDR3 totals 17 residues. CDR3 coding DNA: TGTGCCAGCAGCCCACGGACAGGGGGCGTCGGTAATTCACCCCTCCACTTT. As protein: CASSPRTGGVGNSPLHF.

This clonotype was counted ten times or more. The J gene is TRBJ2-5, the V gene TRBV12-3 or TRBV12-4; 9 bases line up with TRBD2. This CDR3 region has 16 residues. V trimming: 3 bases; J trimming: 2 bases; junction bases outside the gene matches: 7. The CDR3, as DNA: TGTGCCAGCAGTTTTTTGCTAGCGGGAAGACAAGAGACCCAGTACTTC. This sequence encodes CASSFLLAGRQETQYF.

This clonotype showed up just a few times. The V and J genes are TRBV30 and TRBJ2-3; D gene unclear. Trimming left V 4 bases short and J 5 bases short, with 13 bases between. CDR3 length: 13 amino acids. Germline V gene data show CDR1 as GTSNPN and CDR2 as SVGIG (reference sequence). CDR3 in DNA: TGTGCCTGGACTCCCATCTTGGGAGATACGCAGTATTTT. This encodes CAWTPILGDTQYF.

This clonotype was observed at least ten times. The gene calls are TRBV5-1 and TRBJ1-4; a weak D match, TRBD1 (5 bases). Germline V CDR1 and CDR2: SGHRS, YFSETQ. This CDR3 comprises 13 residues. V lost 4 bases to trimming and J lost 4 bases, with 8 bases between them. The CDR3 region is CASSQGFNEKLFF. As DNA, the CDR3 is TGCGCCAGCAGCCAGGGCTTTAATGAAAAACTGTTTTTT.

This clonotype was detected ten times or more. The chain combines TRBV6-1 with TRBJ2-3; no definite D call. The V end was cut by 5 bases, the J end by 1 base, with 10 bases between. Germline V lookup: CDR1 MNHNS, CDR2 SASEGT. The CDR3 is made up of 14 amino acids. In DNA form, the CDR3 reads TGTGCCAGCAGTTTATGGACCGGCACAGATACGCAGTATTTT. This codes for CASSLWTGTDTQYF.

The chain combines TRBV24-1 with TRBJ2-1; D is ambiguous. Germline V gene data show CDR1 as KGHDR and CDR2 as SFDVKD. The ends were cut back, 3 bases at V and 0 bases at J, with 8 bases in the middle. The CDR3 extends over 15 amino acids. The CDR3 loop is CATSDRPSSYNEQFF. The DNA of the CDR3 is TGTGCCACCAGTGATCGACCGAGCTCCTACAATGAGCAGTTCTTC.

The chain uses TRBV7-9 and TRBJ2-1; D is uncertain. V shed 5 bases and J shed 1 base, with 6 bases lying between them. The CDR3 spans 13 residues. Germline assignment: CDR1 SEHNR and CDR2 FQNEAQ (reference sequence). Here the CDR3 DNA reads TGTGCCAGCAGCCCTGGGTCCTACAATGAGCAGTTCTTC. This codes for CASSPGSYNEQFF.

This sequence joins TRBV4-2 and TRBJ2-2, with 8 nucleotides matching TRBD2. Germline V gives CDR1 LGHNA, CDR2 YNFKEQ. V lost 7 bases, J lost 0 bases, and 7 bases stayed unmatched. CDR3 length: 16 amino acids. The CDR3 sequence is CASKGIAGPNTGELFF. CDR3 coding DNA: TGTGCCAGCAAGGGAATAGCGGGACCGAACACCGGGGAGCTGTTTTTT.

This clonotype was seen a few times. This chain links TRBV6-1 with TRBJ2-7; 8 bases match TRBD1. Losses at the gene ends were 8 bases for V and 2 bases for J; bases not matched to a gene: 5. CDR1 is MNHNS and CDR2 is SASEGT in the germline V gene. This CDR3 has 13 amino acids. CDR3 residues: CASGLQGAYEQYF. The CDR3 DNA reads TGTGCCAGCGGCCTACAGGGGGCCTACGAGCAGTACTTC.

There are many counts of this clonotype. The V gene is TRBV5-5, the J gene TRBJ2-5; no firm D call. Per the germline V gene, CDR1 is SGHKS and CDR2 is YYEKEE (reference sequence). The CDR3 length is 14 residues. Deletions cut 0 bases from V and 3 bases from J, with 9 bases between. CDR3: CASSLVPPKETQYF. In DNA form, the CDR3 reads TGTGCCAGCAGCTTGGTGCCCCCTAAAGAGACCCAGTACTTC.